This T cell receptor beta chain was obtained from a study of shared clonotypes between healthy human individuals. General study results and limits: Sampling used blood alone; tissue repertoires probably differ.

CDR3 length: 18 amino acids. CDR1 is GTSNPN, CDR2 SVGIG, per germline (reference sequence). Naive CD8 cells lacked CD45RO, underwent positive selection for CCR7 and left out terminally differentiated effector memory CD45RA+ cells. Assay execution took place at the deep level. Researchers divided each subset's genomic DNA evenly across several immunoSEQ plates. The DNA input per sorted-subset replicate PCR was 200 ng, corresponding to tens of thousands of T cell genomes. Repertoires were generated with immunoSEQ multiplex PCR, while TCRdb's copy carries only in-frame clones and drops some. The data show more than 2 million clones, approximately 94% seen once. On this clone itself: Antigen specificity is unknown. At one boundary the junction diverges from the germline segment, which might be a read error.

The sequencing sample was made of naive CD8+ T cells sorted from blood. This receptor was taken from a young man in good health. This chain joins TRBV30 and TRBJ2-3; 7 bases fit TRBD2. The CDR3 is CAWSVNMGWTSVTYTQYF. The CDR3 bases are TGTGCCTGGAGTGTAAATATGGGGTGGACTAGTGTCACATATACGCAGTATTTT.